Below, 12 T cell receptor beta chains from the same sample are listed, as sequenced in a study of OX40 agonist ivuxolimab in advanced cancers. Libraries were prepared by immunoSEQ multiplex PCR; TCRdb keeps only in-frame clonotypes and omits some of them. The profile shows tens of thousands of clones, 70% to 90% of them singletons. The sequenced sample was CD4+ or CD8+ T cells sorted from blood, obtained in a trial of the OX40 agonist ivuxolimab. The receptor set was obtained from an adult with an advanced solid tumor such as melanoma, head and neck, liver or kidney cancer.

CDR3 residues: CASSNQRIYTF. The CDR3 DNA follows: TGCGCCAGCAGTAACCAGAGAATCTACACCTTC. The V gene is TRBV10-2, the J gene TRBJ1-2; no clear D gene. CDR1 WSHSY and CDR2 SAAADI come from the germline V gene. CDR3 length: 11 amino acids. Trimming shortened V by 5 bases and J by 10 bases, and 11 bases separated the two germline ends.

The rearrangement uses TRBV5-1 and TRBJ1-3, with 7 bases fitting TRBD1. This CDR3 has 19 residues. CDR1 SGHRS and CDR2 YFSETQ come from the germline V gene. The junction had 13 bases not matched to a gene; V was cut back by 1 base and J by 0 bases. The CDR3 nucleotides are TGCGCCAGCAGCTTGTGGGGTCAGGGGGACCCTCTCTCTGGAAACACCATATATTTT. Amino acids: CASSLWGQGDPLSGNTIYF.

V and J are TRBV4-2 and TRBJ1-1; D ambiguous. The CDR3 is made up of 14 amino acids. Trimming removed 1 base from V and 1 base from J, with 7 bases in between. Germline V gene data show CDR1 as LGHNA and CDR2 as YNFKEQ. The CDR3 nucleotides read TGTGCCAGCAGCCAAGGGGTCAAGAACACTGAAGCTTTCTTT. Amino acids: CASSQGVKNTEAFF.

The chain has TRBV19 and TRBJ1-1; D unclear. V lost 5 bases and J 5 bases, leaving 12 bases between the germline ends. Germline assignment: CDR1 LNHDA and CDR2 SQIVND (reference sequence). CDR3 length equals 13 residues. CDR3 amino acids: CASSFQGGTEAFF. The CDR3 DNA reads TGTGCCAGTAGTTTCCAAGGTGGAACTGAAGCTTTCTTT.

This clone has a single count. The chain combines TRBV5-1 with TRBJ2-3, with TRBD2 matching over 8 bases. Trimming took 0 bases from V and 4 from J; bases not matched to a gene: 7. The CDR3 is 16 amino acids. Germline loops: CDR1 SGHRS, CDR2 YFSETQ. DNA of the CDR3: TGCGCCAGCAGCTTGGTTCCTCGCGGGGGGCCAGATACGCAGTATTTT. Translation: CASSLVPRGGPDTQYF. Full variable domain (remainder filled in from reference TRBV5-1 and TRBJ2-3): KAGVTQTPRYLIKTRGQQVTLSCSPISGHRSVSWYQQTPGQGLQFLFEYFSETQRNKGNFPGRFSGRQFSNSRSEMNVSTLELGDSALYLCASSLVPRGGPDTQYFGPGTRLTVL.

This rearrangement joins TRBV29-1 to TRBJ1-1; possible D gene TRBD1, 6 bases. The germline V and J ends were trimmed by 7 bases and 7 bases, with 19 bases remaining between them. This CDR3 has 13 amino acids. Germline loops: CDR1 SQVTM, CDR2 ANQGSEA. The CDR3 DNA reads as TGCAGCGGACGAAAAGGGACATTCGGTGAAGCTTTCTTT. Translating gives CSGRKGTFGEAFF.

The CDR3 is CASSKTQGTHYTF. As DNA, the CDR3 is TGTGCCAGCAGCAAAACACAGGGAACCCACTACACCTTC. The V and J genes are TRBV7-9 and TRBJ1-2; D may be TRBD1 (6 bases). With 5 bases removed from V and 10 bases from J, the gap between germline ends came to 17 bases. Germline CDR1 SEHNR, CDR2 FQNEAQ (reference sequence). The CDR3 extends over 13 amino acids.

V and J are TRBV7-9 and TRBJ1-2, with a weak D call TRBD1 (5 bases). Between the trimmed V and J ends, which lost 5 bases and 1 base, there was a span of 14 bases. Per the germline V gene, CDR1 is SEHNR and CDR2 is FQNEAQ (reference sequence). The CDR3 runs to 15 residues. This chain's CDR3 is CASSPPEGLNYGYTF. Written as DNA, the CDR3 is TGTGCCAGCAGCCCCCCAGAGGGGCTTAACTATGGCTACACCTTC.

The V and J genes are TRBV7-9 and TRBJ1-1; D not resolved. The CDR3 contains 15 residues. Trimming pared 3 bases from V and 3 bases from J, leaving 14 bases between. CDR1 SEHNR and CDR2 FQNEAQ come from the germline V gene (reference sequence). The CDR3 nucleotides are TGTGCCAGCAGCTTGAGGGAGAGGGATGACACTGAAGCTTTCTTT. This encodes CASSLRERDDTEAFF.

The chain couples TRBV19 to TRBJ1-1; D may be TRBD1 (5 bases). Germline assignment: CDR1 LNHDA and CDR2 SQIVND (reference sequence). The CDR3 spans 15 residues. V was pared by 6 bases and J by 4 bases, with 18 bases between. The CDR3 loop is CASSRGGGGGTEAFF. DNA for the CDR3: TGTGCCAGTAGCCGAGGCGGGGGGGGAGGCACTGAAGCTTTCTTT.

The chain carries TRBV25-1 and TRBJ2-7; possible D gene TRBD2, 7 bases. V was clipped by 7 bases and J by 6 bases, with 19 bases between them. This CDR3 contains 14 residues. Germline V gene data show CDR1 as MGHDK and CDR2 as SYGVNS. The DNA of the CDR3 is TGTGCCAGCAAGGGGGAGGGGGGGCCCACCGAGCAGTACTTC. The encoded protein is CASKGEGGPTEQYF.

This clone was observed a few times. The chain recombines TRBV4-1 with TRBJ2-3; unclear D gene. V lost 4 bases, J lost 0 bases, and 11 bases lay in between. This CDR3 is 15 amino acids long. Per germline, CDR1 MGHRA and CDR2 YSYEKL. The CDR3 protein is CASSLDGGSTDTQYF. The DNA of the CDR3 is TGCGCCAGCAGCCTTGACGGCGGAAGCACAGATACGCAGTATTTT.